Below are 16 T cell receptor beta chains sequenced from a single sample in a study of neurological immune-mediated disorders. TCRdb reprocessed the 5' RACE reads via MiXCR and lists one record per CDR3 protein. The data show 30,000 to 35,000 distinct CDR3 sequences, under 25% seen once. The material sequenced was CD4+ T cells from blood. Receptors originate from a man aged 45 to 65 with HTLV-1-associated myelopathy (HAM/TSP).

This clonotype was detected ten times or more. The chain joins TRBV19 to TRBJ2-7, with D perhaps assigned TRBD1 or TRBD2 (6 bases each). The CDR3 loop spans 14 amino acids. Trimming pared 10 bases from V and 6 bases from J, leaving 22 bases between. In germline, CDR1 is LNHDA, CDR2 SQIVND (reference sequence). CDR3 DNA: TGTGCCACAAGGGGGACGGACTACGATTCCGAGCAGTACTTC. This sequence encodes CATRGTDYDSEQYF.

This clonotype was counted ten times or more. The rearrangement joins TRBV12-3 or TRBV12-4 to TRBJ1-2; D is unresolved. The V end was cut by 5 bases, the J end by 4 bases, with 14 bases between. The CDR3 extends over 14 amino acids. The CDR3: CASSPREGGYGYTF. In DNA, the CDR3 is TGTGCCAGCAGTCCCCGGGAGGGAGGCTATGGCTACACCTTC.

This clonotype has ten or more counts. The chain's CDR3 is CASNIVGPEAFF. The CDR3, as DNA: TGTGCCAGCAATATAGTGGGACCCGAAGCTTTCTTT. This chain uses TRBV12-3 or TRBV12-4 with TRBJ1-1; maybe TRBD1 (5 bases). This CDR3 contains 12 residues. The V end was cut by 7 bases, the J end by 8 bases, with 14 bases between.

This clonotype was detected many times. The chain is built from TRBV5-1 and TRBJ2-5, with 11 bases that match TRBD2. Unmatched junction bases numbered 8, after V lost 0 bases and J lost 4 bases. The V gene's germline CDR1 is SGHRS and CDR2 YFSETQ. The CDR3 covers 17 residues. The CDR3 reads CASSLDVAGGRGETQYF. The CDR3, as DNA: TGCGCCAGCAGCTTGGACGTAGCGGGGGGGCGAGGAGAGACCCAGTACTTC.

This clonotype has a count of ten or more. This chain connects TRBV20-1 to TRBJ2-1; 11 nucleotides align to TRBD2. Germline values: CDR1 DFQATT, CDR2 SNEGSKA (reference sequence). Trimming cost V 4 bases and J 4 bases; bases outside gene matches: 6. This CDR3 spans 15 amino acids. The CDR3 sequence: CSATSGGLLYNEQFF. For the CDR3, the DNA is TGCAGTGCTACTAGCGGGGGGTTACTATACAATGAGCAGTTCTTC.

The sample holds many counts of this clonotype. The chain carries TRBV5-6 and TRBJ1-1; D not certain. Germline CDR1 is SGHDT and CDR2 is YYEEEE. V lost 0 bases and J lost 0, with 6 bases in between. The CDR3 is 14 amino acids. The chain's CDR3 is CASSLGGLNTEAFF. DNA of the CDR3: TGTGCCAGCAGCTTGGGGGGATTGAACACTGAAGCTTTCTTT.

The table lists this clonotype with many counts. This chain connects TRBV6-5 to TRBJ2-1; 9 positions agree with TRBD2. Germline V gene sequence: CDR1 MNHEY, CDR2 SVGAGI. The V segment lost 4 bases and the J segment 9 bases; nucleotides outside the gene matches: 7. The CDR3 is 14 residues long. CDR3 loop: CASSSPGTSLEQFF. CDR3 DNA: TGTGCCAGCAGTTCCCCCGGGACTAGCCTTGAGCAGTTCTTC.

Ten or more counts support this clonotype. The V call is TRBV20-1, the J call TRBJ1-2; 12 bases agree with TRBD1. Trimming at V came to 7 bases and at J to 8 bases, leaving 5 bases not matched to a gene. The CDR3 extends over 12 amino acids. Per germline, CDR1 DFQATT and CDR2 SNEGSKA (reference sequence). CDR3 DNA sequence: TGCAGTGGGGGACAGGGGGCGGGAGGCTACACCTTC. Its protein is CSGGQGAGGYTF.

This clonotype was seen repeatedly, ten times or more. The V call is TRBV12-3 or TRBV12-4, the J call TRBJ2-2, with TRBD2 matching over 7 bases. V trimming: 6 bases; J trimming: 3 bases; junction bases outside the gene matches: 4. The CDR3 has 14 residues. Here the CDR3 DNA reads TGTGCCAGCAGGGTCCTAGCGGACACCGGGGAGCTGTTTTTT. Protein product: CASRVLADTGELFF.

This clonotype is deemed medium-sized. This chain uses TRBV5-1 with TRBJ1-6; weak D call: TRBD1 (5 bases). CDR1 is SGHRS, CDR2 YFSETQ, per germline. V was pared by 1 base and J by 7 bases, with 12 bases between. The CDR3 covers 15 residues. CDR3 loop: CASSLYSGKNSPLHF. The CDR3 DNA reads as TGCGCCAGCAGCTTGTATTCAGGGAAGAATTCACCCCTCCACTTT.

This clonotype was counted many times. The rearrangement joins TRBV9 to TRBJ1-1; D is ambiguous. Trimming took 3 bases from V and 2 from J, leaving 8 bases between them. The CDR3 runs 13 residues. Germline CDR1 is SGDLS and CDR2 is YYNGEE. Written as DNA, the CDR3 is TGTGCCAGCAGCGGACAACCAAACACTGAAGCTTTCTTT. Translating it yields CASSGQPNTEAFF.

This clonotype was counted many times. The chain links TRBV5-1 to TRBJ1-1; possibly TRBD1 for D (5 bases). Trimming took 4 bases from V and 1 from J, leaving 11 bases between them. Looked up from germline, CDR1 is SGHRS and CDR2 is YFSETQ. The CDR3 totals 14 residues. CDR3 in amino acids: CASSRDFRNTEAFF. CDR3 coding DNA: TGCGCCAGCAGCCGGGACTTCAGGAACACTGAAGCTTTCTTT.

This clonotype was recorded many times. The V call is TRBV7-3, the J call TRBJ1-6; D call uncertain. CDR1 and CDR2 from the germline V gene are SGHTA and FQGTGA. The length of the CDR3 is 13 residues. Trimming removed 6 bases from V and 10 bases from J, with 13 bases in between. This chain's CDR3 is CASSATMGSPLHF. DNA of the CDR3: TGTGCCAGCAGTGCAACGATGGGGTCACCCCTCCACTTT.

This clonotype was counted ten times or more. This sequence joins TRBV12-3 or TRBV12-4 and TRBJ2-5; D may be TRBD1 (6 bases). The CDR3 covers 15 residues. The V gene lost 3 bases and the J gene lost 2 bases, with 13 bases spanning the gap. Here the CDR3 DNA reads TGTGCCAGCAGTTTTTCTGGACAGCCTCAAGAGACCCAGTACTTC. This codes for CASSFSGQPQETQYF.

This clonotype was counted many times. This chain links TRBV20-1 with TRBJ2-6, with no clear D. The ends were cut back, 3 bases at V and 0 bases at J, with 6 bases in the middle. Germline lookup yields CDR1 DFQATT and CDR2 SNEGSKA (reference sequence). This CDR3 comprises 14 residues. DNA of the CDR3: TGCAGTGCTAGTGTTTACTCTGGGGCCAACGTCCTGACTTTC. Residues: CSASVYSGANVLTF.

This clonotype was recorded many times. V and J are TRBV7-6 and TRBJ1-3; the D gene is possibly TRBD1 (5 bases). CDR3 length: 17 amino acids. With 5 bases removed from V and 4 bases from J, the gap between germline ends came to 21 bases. Germline CDR1 SGHVS, CDR2 FNYEAQ. The chain's CDR3 is CASSQRGTGFRGNTIYF. The CDR3 DNA is TGTGCCAGCAGCCAACGCGGGACGGGCTTCCGCGGAAACACCATATATTTT.